The clone carrying this T cell receptor (beta chain) was observed a handful of times. This entry is derived from a study of T-cell reconstitution after alpha-beta-depleted transplantation in children. Unique molecular identifiers featured in how the TCRbeta library was prepared. TCRdb re-called the PCR reads through MiXCR, storing one row per CDR3 protein. The repertoire holds approximately 640,000 distinct CDR3 sequences, with roughly 15% as singletons. V was pared by 6 bases and J by 0 bases, with 9 bases between. The CDR3 length is 14 residues. This chain uses TRBV12-3 or TRBV12-4 with TRBJ1-5; D perhaps matches TRBD1 (5 bases). Sequenced here: PBMCs from the stem cell graft donor, sampled from the stem cell graft. The TCR originated in a human donor who donated a stem cell graft to a child with acute myeloid leukemia. CDR3 DNA sequence: TGTGCCAGCAGGAGACAGAATAGCAATCAGCCCCAGCATTTT. Translated: CASRRQNSNQPQHF.